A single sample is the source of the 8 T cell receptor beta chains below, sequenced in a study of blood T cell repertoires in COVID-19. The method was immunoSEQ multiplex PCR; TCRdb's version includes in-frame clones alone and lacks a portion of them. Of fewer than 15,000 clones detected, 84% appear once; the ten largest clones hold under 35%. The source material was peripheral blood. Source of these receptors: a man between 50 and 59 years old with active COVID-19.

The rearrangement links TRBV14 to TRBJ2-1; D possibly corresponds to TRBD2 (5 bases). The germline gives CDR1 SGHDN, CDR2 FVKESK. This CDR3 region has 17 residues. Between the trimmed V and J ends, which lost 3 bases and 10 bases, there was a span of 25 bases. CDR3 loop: CASSHSQQLVPLTEQFF. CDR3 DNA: TGTGCCAGCAGCCACTCCCAACAACTAGTCCCTTTAACGGAGCAGTTCTTC.

DNA of the CDR3: TGTGCCAGCAGTTACTCGCCGGGACAGGTTTACAATGAGCAGTTCTTC. Protein product: CASSYSPGQVYNEQFF. This sequence joins TRBV6-5 and TRBJ2-1; 8 positions match TRBD1. The CDR3 totals 16 residues. Germline assignment: CDR1 MNHEY and CDR2 SVGAGI. V lost 0 bases and J lost 4; bases outside the gene matches: 5.

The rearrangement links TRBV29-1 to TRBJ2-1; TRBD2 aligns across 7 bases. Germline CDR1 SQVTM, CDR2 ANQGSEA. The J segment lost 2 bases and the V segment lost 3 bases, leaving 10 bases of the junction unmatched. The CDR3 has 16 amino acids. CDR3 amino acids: CSVDGVSGRAYNEQFF. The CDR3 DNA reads TGCAGCGTTGACGGGGTTAGCGGGCGGGCCTACAATGAGCAGTTCTTC.

The CDR3 is CASSVEGLGQGLGEQFF. Here the CDR3 DNA reads TGTGCCAGCAGCGTAGAGGGTTTGGGACAGGGATTAGGTGAGCAGTTCTTC. The rearrangement links TRBV9 to TRBJ2-1; the match to TRBD1 covers 9 bases. The V and J ends lost 0 bases and 9 bases, in that order; junction bases with no gene match: 13. Germline CDR1 and CDR2: SGDLS and YYNGEE. CDR3 size: 17 residues.

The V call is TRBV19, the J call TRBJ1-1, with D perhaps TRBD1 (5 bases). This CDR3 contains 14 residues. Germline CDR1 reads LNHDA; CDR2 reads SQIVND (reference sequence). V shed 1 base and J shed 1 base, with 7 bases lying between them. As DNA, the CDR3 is TGTGCCAGTAGTATAGGGCAGGGGAACACTGAAGCTTTCTTT. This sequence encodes CASSIGQGNTEAFF. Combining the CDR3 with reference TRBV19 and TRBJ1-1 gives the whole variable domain DGGITQSPKYLFRKEGQNVTLSCEQNLNHDAMYWYRQDPGQGLRLIYYSQIVNDFQKGDIAEGYSVSREKKESFPLTVTSAQKNPTAFYLCASSIGQGNTEAFFGQGTRLTVV.

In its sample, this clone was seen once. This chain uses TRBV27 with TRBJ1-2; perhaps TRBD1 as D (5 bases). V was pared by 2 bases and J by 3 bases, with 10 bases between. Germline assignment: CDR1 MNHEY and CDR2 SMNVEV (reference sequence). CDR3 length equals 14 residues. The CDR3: CASSLVGGDYGYTF. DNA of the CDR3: TGTGCCAGCAGTTTAGTGGGGGGTGACTATGGCTACACCTTC.

DNA of the CDR3: TGTGCCAGCAGCGAGCCCTTGGGAGGAAACACCGGGGAGCTGTTTTTT. The encoded protein is CASSEPLGGNTGELFF. V usage is TRBV9 and J usage is TRBJ2-2, with a weak D call TRBD2 (6 bases). From germline, CDR1 is SGDLS and CDR2 YYNGEE. The CDR3 consists of 16 residues. The V end lost 3 bases, the J end lost 2 bases, and 14 bases lay between the germline ends.

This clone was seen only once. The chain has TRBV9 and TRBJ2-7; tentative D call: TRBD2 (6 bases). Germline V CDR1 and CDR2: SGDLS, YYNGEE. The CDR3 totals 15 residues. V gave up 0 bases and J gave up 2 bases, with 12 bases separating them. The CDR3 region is CASSVGGGATYEQYF. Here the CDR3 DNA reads TGTGCCAGCAGCGTAGGAGGCGGGGCGACCTACGAGCAGTACTTC.